The rows below give T cell receptor beta chains drawn from one sample of a study of cytotoxic CD8 clonotypes in ibrutinib-treated CLL. Assay used: immunoSEQ multiplex PCR; TCRdb lists only in-frame clones, some missing. The repertoire includes tens of thousands of clones, approximately 60% of them detected once, and around 15% sits in the top ten. Sequenced material: PBMCs, taken before ibrutinib treatment. These receptors were collected from a human donor with chronic lymphocytic leukemia. CDR3s include the opening cysteine and the closing phenylalanine or tryptophan. The D gene is left open where the match is weak. A clone size is listed for some rows: how often the clone was seen (once, few, many), or a class if it is expanded.

v_call,clone_size,d_call,cdr3_aa
TRBV6-5,once,NA,CASSYSIMGGYGYTF
TRBV5-1,NA,NA,CASSKSGWDYNEQFF
TRBV15,NA,NA,CATSRGVYLVGTEAFF
TRBV30,NA,NA,CAWSLTESSYNEQFF
TRBV28,NA,TRBD1,CASSSQQGRRTKTTDTQYF
TRBV7-2,NA,NA,CASSLSLLGGVNQPQHF
TRBV5-4,NA,TRBD2,CASHSGGGPRNEQFF
TRBV6-5,NA,TRBD1,CASAFTPGQGIREYF
TRBV27,few,NA,CASGPPHPLGHTIYF
TRBV7-6,few,NA,CASSFEAENNEQFF
TRBV6-5,once,TRBD1,CASRTGQGLYNEQFF
TRBV6-5,NA,NA,CASSSAVPALGAFF
TRBV5-1,NA,NA,CASSLNYRELGETQYF
TRBV6-5,NA,NA,CASRVRVSGANVLTF
TRBV11-3,NA,NA,CASSREGSYNEQFF
TRBV5-4,NA,TRBD2,CASSLSGKDTQYF
TRBV4-1,NA,NA,CASSHPGGETQYF
TRBV30,NA,NA,CAWSGEMGVGSPLHF
TRBV5-8,once,TRBD1,CASSPRTGNTEAFF
TRBV4-1,NA,NA,CASSQEGGRQNQPQHF
TRBV7-9,NA,NA,CASSLMGDGYTF
TRBV13,few,NA,CASSSTNTQYF
TRBV7-2,NA,NA,CASSWATDTQYF
TRBV7-2,few,NA,CASSLRWDTQYF
TRBV5-1,NA,NA,CASSLFPESEAFF
TRBV28,NA,NA,CASSLRPGEAFF
TRBV7-9,few,NA,CASSPHGGNEKLFF
TRBV5-8,few,NA,CASSPRGGSYNEQFF
TRBV6-1,few,NA,CASRTIDTSNQPQHF
TRBV7-9,NA,TRBD2,CASSLVGLAGGSNIQYF
TRBV28,once,NA,CASGWRGWGNEQFF
TRBV5-5,NA,TRBD1,CASSLGTDRGYF
TRBV7-8,NA,NA,CASSLMAGNTIYF
TRBV5-4,once,TRBD2,CASSLASLAGGYNEQFF
TRBV7-8,NA,NA,CASSPGTTSGANVLTF
TRBV29-1,NA,NA,CSSIEGTEAFF
TRBV5-1,NA,NA,CASSLDPSSNYEQYF
TRBV7-9,NA,NA,CASSLLAGVEQYF
TRBV11-2,NA,TRBD2,CASSLYLRGGSYEQYF
TRBV4-2,NA,NA,CASSLVGAPEGETQYF
TRBV11-2,NA,TRBD2,CASSYPGLAANSYNEQFF
TRBV6-5,NA,NA,CASSSLYNEQFF
TRBV25-1,few,TRBD2,CASSELDAGGQDTQYF
TRBV11-2,medium-sized,NA,CASSLPPYNEQFF
TRBV9,medium-sized,NA,CASSGDGSYEQYF
TRBV6-5,NA,NA,CASSYFDGLEETQYF
TRBV11-3,once,TRBD1,CASSDGQGRYNEQFF
TRBV18,few,NA,CASSPTGRETQYF
TRBV7-9,once,TRBD1,CASSFTPGQGTDTQYF